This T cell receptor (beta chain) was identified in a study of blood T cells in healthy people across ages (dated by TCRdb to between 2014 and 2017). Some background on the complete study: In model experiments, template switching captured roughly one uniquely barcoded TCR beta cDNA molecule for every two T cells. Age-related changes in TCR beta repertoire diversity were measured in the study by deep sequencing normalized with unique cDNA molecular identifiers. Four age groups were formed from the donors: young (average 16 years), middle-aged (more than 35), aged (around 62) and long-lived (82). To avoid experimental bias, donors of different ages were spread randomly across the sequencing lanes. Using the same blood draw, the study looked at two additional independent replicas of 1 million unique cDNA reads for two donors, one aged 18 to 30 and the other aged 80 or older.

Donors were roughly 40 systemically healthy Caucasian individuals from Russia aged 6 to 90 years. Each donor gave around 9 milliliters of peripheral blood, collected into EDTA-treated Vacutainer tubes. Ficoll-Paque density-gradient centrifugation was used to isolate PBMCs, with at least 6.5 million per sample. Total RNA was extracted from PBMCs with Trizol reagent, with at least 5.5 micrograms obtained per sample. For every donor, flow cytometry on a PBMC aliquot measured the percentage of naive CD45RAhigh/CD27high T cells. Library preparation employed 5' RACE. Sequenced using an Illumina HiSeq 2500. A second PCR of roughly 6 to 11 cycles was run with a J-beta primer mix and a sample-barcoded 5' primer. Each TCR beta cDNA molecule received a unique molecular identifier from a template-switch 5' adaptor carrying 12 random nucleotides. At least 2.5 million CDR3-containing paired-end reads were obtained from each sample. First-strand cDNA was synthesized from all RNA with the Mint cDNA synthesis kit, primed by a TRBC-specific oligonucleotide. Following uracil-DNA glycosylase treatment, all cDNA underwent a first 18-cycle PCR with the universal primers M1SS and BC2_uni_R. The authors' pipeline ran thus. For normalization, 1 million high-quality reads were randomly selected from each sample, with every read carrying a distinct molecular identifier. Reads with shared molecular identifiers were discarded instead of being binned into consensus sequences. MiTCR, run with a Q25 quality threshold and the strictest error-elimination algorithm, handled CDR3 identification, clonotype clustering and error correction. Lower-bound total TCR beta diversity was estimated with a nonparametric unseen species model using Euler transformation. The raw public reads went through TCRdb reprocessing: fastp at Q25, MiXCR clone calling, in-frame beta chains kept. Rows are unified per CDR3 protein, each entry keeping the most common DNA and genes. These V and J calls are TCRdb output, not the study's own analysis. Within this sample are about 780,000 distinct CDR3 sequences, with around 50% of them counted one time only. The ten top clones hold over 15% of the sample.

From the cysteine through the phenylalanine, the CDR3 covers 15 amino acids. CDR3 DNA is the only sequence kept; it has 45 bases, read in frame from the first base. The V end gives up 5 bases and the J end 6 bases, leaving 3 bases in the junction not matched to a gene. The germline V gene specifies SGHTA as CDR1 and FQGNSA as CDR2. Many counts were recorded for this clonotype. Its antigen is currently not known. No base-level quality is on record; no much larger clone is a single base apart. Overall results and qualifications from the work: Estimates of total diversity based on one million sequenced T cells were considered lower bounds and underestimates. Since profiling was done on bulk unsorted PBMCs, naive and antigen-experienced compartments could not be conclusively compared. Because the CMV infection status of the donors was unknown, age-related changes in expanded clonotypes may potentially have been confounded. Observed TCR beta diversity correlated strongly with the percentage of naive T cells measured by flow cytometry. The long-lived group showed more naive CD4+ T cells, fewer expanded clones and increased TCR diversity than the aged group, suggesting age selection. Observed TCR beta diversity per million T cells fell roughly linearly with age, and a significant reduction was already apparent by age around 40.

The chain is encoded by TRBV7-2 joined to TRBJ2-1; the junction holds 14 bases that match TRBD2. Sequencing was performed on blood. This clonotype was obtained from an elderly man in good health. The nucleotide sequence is TGTGCCAGCAGCCCAGGACTAGCGGGAGGCAATGAGCAGTTCTTC. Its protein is CASSPGLAGGNEQFF.